Described below is a single TCR beta chain sequence and its context. This clonotype was found many times. Its cognate antigen has yet to be identified. The input lacks base qualities; no much larger clone sits a single base away. Reading the label with the study, this specimen's time point is: newly diagnosed GD, antithyroid drugs for less than 3 months. For both TCR sequencing and RNA sequencing, RNA was extracted from PBMCs in TRIzol. Graves' disease was diagnosed according to American Thyroid Association guidelines. Patients for the study were recruited at an endocrinology department in Xi'an, China. Each patient gave 8.5 to 9.5 milliliters of peripheral blood, collected in an EDTA anticoagulant tube. Ficoll Paque Plus density gradient separation was used to isolate PBMCs, and no additional T cell sorting was done. RNA quality was checked with an Agilent 2100 Bioanalyzer and agarose gel, and concentration with a NanoDrop 2000.

Taken from cysteine to phenylalanine, the CDR3 has 15 residues. Of the read, only the CDR3 DNA is kept; its 45 bases are in frame from base 1. V is pared back by 0 bases and J by 6 bases, with 14 bases lying between the germline termini. Based on the germline V gene, the CDR1 and CDR2 sequences are SGHTA and FQGNSA. The library was prepared using multiplex PCR. Instrument used: Illumina HiSeq 4000. iRepertoire HTBI primers and Arm-PCR amplification of CDR3 regions were used to construct TCR beta libraries. Before sequencing, the PCR products went through gel purification. As for how the authors treated the data: Gene usage analysis of CDR3 amino acid clonotypes relied on the roughly 60 TRBV and 14 TRBJ segments identified across samples. COPE and FqMerger were used to merge filtered high-quality paired reads into contigs. BLAST was used to align contigs to IMGT TRBV, TRBD and TRBJ reference genes, with CDR3 defined following IMGT. Any clonotype with a frequency above 0.1% was counted as a highly expanded clone. Repertoire diversity was measured by Shannon entropy, and V-J evenness by the Gini coefficient. A clonotype was considered public if more than one individual shared it. The public reads were reprocessed in TCRdb via fastp at Q25 and MiXCR, keeping in-frame beta chains. Rows are unified per CDR3 protein, each entry keeping the most common DNA and genes. Here the V and J calls rest on TCRdb's processing, not on the authors' analysis. This sample comprises about 200,000 distinct CDR3 sequences, 15% to 20% of them detected only once. Approximately 20% of the sample goes to the ten largest clones.

The sample belongs to a study of regulatory T cells in long-lasting Graves disease listed by TCRdb under 2021. The study in broad terms: Newly diagnosed Graves' disease patients had taken antithyroid drugs for less than 3 months. This study used TCR sequencing and RNA sequencing of peripheral blood to compare persistent Graves' disease patients against newly diagnosed Graves' disease patients. The study was registered as a clinical trial and conducted in China. A total of 33 samples underwent TCR sequencing: some 13 from persistent and around 20 from newly diagnosed Graves' disease patients. What the study reported, not specific to this receptor: Preferential use of TRBV28, TRBJ1-2 and TRBJ2-5 was observed in persistent disease, whereas TRBV20-1 and TRBJ2-1 were favored in newly diagnosed disease. The authors noted that the small sample size was a limitation that may lower accuracy. Sequencing and analysis were limited to the TCR beta chain. A larger number of public clonotypes was shared among persistent patients (about 2,700) than among newly diagnosed patients (roughly 1,000). Compared with newly diagnosed patients, patients with persistent Graves' disease had lower TCR Shannon entropy and fewer highly expanded clones, which suggests clonal expansion. The study examined only peripheral blood because the primary lesion, thyroid tissue, could not be accessed.

The sequence was collected from a female donor with Graves disease. The chain links TRBV7-2 with TRBJ1-1, with TRBD1 as a weak D call on 5 bases. The sample was peripheral blood mononuclear cells (PBMCs), taken at new diagnosis, from a patient treated with antithyroid drugs. The nucleotides are TGTGCCAGCAGCTTAGCCGGGGGTACTGACGCTGAAGCTTTCTTT. Translation gives CASSLAGGTDAEAFF.